This TCR beta chain was sequenced in a study of shared clonotypes between healthy human individuals. Study-wide results and caveats: Generally, estimated richness proved larger in naive subsets than it did in memory subsets. Roughly 5% of naive CD4 clonotypes were common to a few donors.

Each subset's genomic DNA was split evenly across several immunoSEQ plates. Produced via immunoSEQ multiplex PCR; TCRdb's table is partial and in-frame only. This repertoire shows around 1.4 million clones, about 98.5% found once; its top ten account for about 0.34%. Comment on this clone: Its antigen is undetermined.

The CDR3 contains 15 residues. CDR1 is SGHDT, CDR2 YYEEEE, per germline. The V gene lost 1 base and the J gene lost 0 bases, with 10 bases spanning the gap. Specimen: naive CD4+ T cells sorted from blood. The subset was: CD45RA+ positively selected. This clonotype was sampled from a man younger than 40 in good health. This chain links TRBV5-6 with TRBJ1-1; possibly TRBD1 for D (5 bases). The chain's CDR3 is CASSLNPGVNTEAFF. CDR3 in DNA: TGTGCCAGCAGCTTGAATCCGGGGGTGAACACTGAAGCTTTCTTT.